The rows below give T cell receptor beta chains drawn from one sample of a study of cytomegalovirus exposure and HLA in healthy donors. Repertoires were generated with immunoSEQ multiplex PCR, while TCRdb's copy carries only in-frame clones and drops some. The sample records 100,000 to 150,000 clones, less than 85% being singletons. Sequencing was done on a sample of PBMCs. All receptors come from a man aged 25 to 40 in good health and CMV-seropositive. The CDR3 runs from the conserved cysteine through the conserved F or W. The order of the fields is J gene, clone size, D gene, V gene, CDR3 protein, CDR3 DNA. D genes are given only for firm matches. The size field is filled for only some rows; it gives once, few, many or a size class.

>TRBJ2-4|NA|TRBD2|TRBV5-6
CASSLATGRVNIQYF
TGTGCCAGCAGCTTGGCCACGGGGAGGGTGAACATTCAGTACTTC
>TRBJ2-2|NA|TRBD2|TRBV2
CASRLDSGGAGGELFF
TGTGCCAGCAGACTAGATAGCGGGGGGGCCGGCGGGGAGCTGTTTTTT
>TRBJ1-5|NA|NA|TRBV7-6
CASSLGDFPDSGQPQHF
TGTGCCAGCAGCTTAGGAGACTTCCCGGACTCAGGCCAGCCCCAGCATTTT
>TRBJ1-2|few|TRBD1|TRBV30
CAWSVSGGGYTF
TGTGCCTGGAGTGTATCAGGGGGTGGCTACACCTTC
>TRBJ1-2|NA|NA|TRBV5-1
CASSPDGGYGYTF
TGCGCCAGCAGCCCAGACGGAGGGTATGGCTACACCTTC
>TRBJ1-4|NA|NA|TRBV10-3
CAISPQGPTTNEKLFF
TGTGCCATCAGCCCCCAGGGCCCCACAACTAATGAAAAACTGTTTTTT
>TRBJ1-1|NA|NA|TRBV6-5
CASGHQNTEAFF
TGTGCCAGCGGACATCAGAACACTGAAGCTTTCTTT
>TRBJ2-4|NA|NA|TRBV5-6
CASSFIAQRPLAKNIQYF
TGTGCCAGCAGCTTTATTGCACAGAGACCTCTAGCCAAAAACATTCAGTACTTC
>TRBJ1-1|NA|NA|TRBV2
CASLREAAGGAFF
TGTGCCAGCTTACGGGAGGCGGCGGGGGGAGCTTTCTTT
>TRBJ1-6|NA|NA|TRBV28
CASSSGSSPLHF
TGTGCCAGCAGCTCAGGGTCCTCACCCCTCCACTTT
>TRBJ1-3|NA|TRBD1|TRBV4-1
CASSQTRDSSGNTIYF
TGCGCCAGCAGCCAAACCCGGGACAGCTCTGGAAACACCATATATTTT
>TRBJ2-5|NA|TRBD2|TRBV9
CASSVEGSGGPHQETQYF
TGTGCCAGCAGCGTAGAAGGTAGCGGGGGGCCCCACCAAGAGACCCAGTACTTC
>TRBJ2-7|NA|TRBD2|TRBV14
CASSQGLAGGYEQYF
TGTGCCAGCAGCCAAGGCCTCGCGGGGGGCTACGAGCAGTACTTC
>TRBJ1-2|few|NA|TRBV2
CASSTEGNYGYTF
TGTGCCAGCAGTACTGAGGGAAACTATGGCTACACCTTC
>TRBJ2-3|NA|TRBD1|TRBV5-1
CASSRGDRGSDTQYF
TGCGCCAGCAGCAGGGGGGACAGGGGGTCCGATACGCAGTATTTT
>TRBJ1-4|NA|TRBD1|TRBV7-6
CASSPTLDRLNEKLFF
TGTGCCAGCAGCCCCACGCTGGACAGGTTAAATGAAAAACTGTTTTTT